This T cell receptor beta chain was profiled in a study of early T cells in non-severe SARS-CoV-2 infection (dated by TCRdb to about 2021). For the study in its entirety: Because TCR sequencing relied on bulk RNA taken from unsorted whole blood, pairing of alpha and beta chains was not possible. Broader findings and caveats from the paper: VDJdb matching was skewed toward anti-spike CD8 responses, so virus-specific expansions were likely underestimated and private and CD4 specificities were missed.

The library was obtained by 5' RACE. Sequencing took place on a NextSeq 500. In the TCR library protocol, unique molecular identifiers were attached to individual cDNA molecules to correct for PCR bias and sequencing error. Both TCR alpha and beta chains were sequenced, and tight co-correlation was observed between alpha and beta sequence abundances in each sample. The source study handled its data this way. Decombinator V4 was used to perform V gene, J gene and CDR3 annotation of TCR sequences. TCRs were defined as expanded if a significant change between any two time points was detected under a Poisson model with p below 0.0001. Abundances of TCRs were expressed as counts per million after normalisation to the total number of TCRs sequenced in each sample. TRAV1-2 paired with TRAJ12, TRAJ20 or TRAJ33 defined MAIT TCRs, while TRAV10 paired with TRAJ18 defined iNKT TCRs. VDJdb, accessed 1 November 2021, was searched for CMV, EBV and SARS-CoV-2 annotated TCRs, excluding TCRs annotated for multiple antigens. TCRdb's own reprocessing of the public reads used fastp at Q25 and MiXCR and kept productive beta chains. All rows with the same CDR3 protein become a single entry with the most common DNA and genes. None of the V and J calls come from the authors' own analysis; TCRdb made them. The sample yields about 23,000 distinct CDR3 sequences; more than 3.5% were counted once. Of the sample, about 7.8% is held by the ten largest clones.

V drops 8 bases and J drops 0 bases, leaving 11 bases in between. According to the germline V gene, CDR1 reads SQVTM and CDR2 reads ANQGSEA. Taken from cysteine to phenylalanine, the CDR3 has 12 residues. CDR3 DNA only is kept here, 36 bases in frame from base 1. The sample holds many counts of this clonotype. The specificity of this receptor is unknown. No per-base quality is available; no much larger clone lies one base away. Set within a cohort of healthcare workers in London, UK, this nested case-control study involved weekly PCR testing of nasopharyngeal swabs along with blood sampling. Healthcare workers were recruited during the week of the UK lockdown, between 23 and 31 March 2020, and followed weekly for up to about 15 weeks.

The clonotype comes from an adult who was a healthcare worker with PCR-confirmed SARS-CoV-2 infection or an uninfected control (not recorded which). The chain couples TRBV29-1 to TRBJ2-7, with the D gene too uncertain to name. Sequencing was done on a sample of whole blood. DNA sequence: TGCAGCTTCTCTGGGAACTCCTACGAGCAGTACTTC. Translated, it reads CSFSGNSYEQYF.